This T cell receptor (beta chain) appears in the sequencing data of a study of blood T cell repertoires in COVID-19. Background on the study: COVID-19 samples collected from the United States, Italy and Spain covered acute and convalescent phases.

The CDR3 contains 16 residues. Per the germline V gene, CDR1 is LNHDA and CDR2 is SQIVND (reference sequence). V dropped 8 bases and J dropped 2; count of bases not matched to a gene: 10. The assay was immunoSEQ multiplex PCR, and TCRdb's table has in-frame clones only and misses some. The repertoire consists of 75,000 or so clones, with roughly 85% occurring once and the leading ten covering 30% to 40%. The gene calls are TRBV19 and TRBJ2-2; the match to TRBD2 covers 8 bases. Sequencing used peripheral blood. The sequence was obtained from a woman between 65 and 79 years old with acute or convalescent COVID-19. The CDR3 DNA sequence: TGTGCCAGTGAATATCTAGCGGGCGCTAACACCGGGGAGCTGTTTTTT. Amino acids: CASEYLAGANTGELFF.